A single sample gave rise to the 27 T cell receptor beta chains below, sequenced in a study of cytomegalovirus exposure and HLA in healthy donors. Amplification used 60 Vbeta primers and 13 Jbeta primers. Libraries were prepared by immunoSEQ multiplex PCR; TCRdb keeps only in-frame clonotypes and omits some of them. The sample carries 190,000 or so clones, 83% recorded once. The sample consisted of PBMCs. The receptors originated from a man aged 50 to 59 in good health and CMV-seronegative.

This clone occurred a few times. The chain carries TRBV5-1 and TRBJ1-1; TRBD1 might be the D (6 bases). The CDR3 covers 14 residues. V lost 1 base and J 1 base, leaving 8 bases between the germline ends. Germline V gene sequence: CDR1 SGHRS, CDR2 YFSETQ. CDR3 DNA sequence: TGCGCCAGCAGCTTGTTGGGACAGAACACTGAAGCTTTCTTT. Amino acids: CASSLLGQNTEAFF.

In its sample, this clone was seen a few times. This rearrangement joins TRBV4-3 to TRBJ1-3, with 8 nucleotides matching TRBD1. V was clipped by 1 base and J by 1 base; unmatched bases: 9. Germline V CDR1 and CDR2: LGHNA, YSLEER. The CDR3 contains 18 residues. The CDR3 protein is CASSQVRDRGSSGNTIYF. The CDR3 DNA reads TGCGCCAGCAGCCAAGTCAGAGACAGGGGTAGTTCTGGAAACACCATATATTTT.

The CDR3 loop is CASSLGQGAGNEQFF. CDR3 DNA: TGCGCCAGCAGCTTGGGGCAGGGGGCCGGGAATGAGCAGTTCTTC. This rearrangement joins TRBV5-1 to TRBJ2-1, with 8 bases identical to TRBD1. The CDR3 is 15 residues long. Germline values: CDR1 SGHRS, CDR2 YFSETQ. Losses at the gene ends were 0 bases for V and 7 bases for J; bases not matched to a gene: 6.

The chain has TRBV18 and TRBJ2-3; the D gene is possibly TRBD2 (6 bases). Germline-derived CDR1 and CDR2 are KGHSH and LQKENI. Trimming left V 1 base short and J 4 bases short, with 6 bases between. The CDR3 loop spans 13 amino acids. CDR3 sequence reads: CASSPLAADTQYF. The CDR3 DNA reads TGTGCCAGCTCACCACTAGCGGCAGATACGCAGTATTTT.

The genes are TRBV2 and TRBJ2-3, with a weak D call TRBD2 (6 bases). Trimming removed 7 bases from V and 0 bases from J, with 14 bases in between. This CDR3 has 15 amino acids. From germline, CDR1 is SNHLY and CDR2 FYNNEI. DNA of the CDR3: TGTGCCAGCACTGGGGACTGGAGGAGCACAGATACGCAGTATTTT. Amino acids: CASTGDWRSTDTQYF.

This sequence joins TRBV30 and TRBJ2-7; 10 bases map to TRBD2. CDR3 length: 14 residues. V was clipped by 8 bases and J by 2 bases; unmatched bases: 9. Germline CDR1 GTSNPN, CDR2 SVGIG (reference sequence). CDR3 in DNA: TGTGCCACTAAACCTAGCGGGGGAACCTACGAGCAGTACTTC. It translates to CATKPSGGTYEQYF. Looking up the rest from reference TRBV30 and TRBJ2-7 gives the full variable domain: SQTIHQWPATLVQPVGSPLSLECTVEGTSNPNLYWYRQAAGRGLQLLFYSVGIGQISSEVPQNLSASRPQDRQFILSSKKLLLSDSGFYLCATKPSGGTYEQYFGPGTRLTVT.

The rearrangement uses TRBV19 and TRBJ1-4; a weak D match, TRBD1 (6 bases). The CDR3 loop spans 16 amino acids. Germline values: CDR1 LNHDA, CDR2 SQIVND (reference sequence). V was cut by 3 bases and J by 0 bases, with 11 bases left in between. In DNA, the CDR3 is TGTGCCAGTAGTATCGGACAGCCACCAACTAATGAAAAACTGTTTTTT. Its translation: CASSIGQPPTNEKLFF.

The chain joins TRBV15 to TRBJ2-7, with D possibly matching TRBD1 (6 bases). CDR3 length equals 15 residues. CDR1 LNHNV and CDR2 YYDKDF come from the germline V gene (reference sequence). V dropped 5 bases and J dropped 2 bases, with 16 bases sitting between them. Here the CDR3 reads CATSSSLDRAYEQYF. In nucleotides, the CDR3 is TGTGCCACCAGCTCGAGCCTGGACAGAGCCTACGAGCAGTACTTC.

The chain carries TRBV21-1 and TRBJ2-1; the table's TRBD2 call for D was not verified on the DNA. TRBV21-1 is deemed a pseudogene. There are 19 residues in the CDR3. As DNA, the CDR3 is TGTGCCAGCATCGAATATACTAGCGGCCAAACTACTTCATACAATGAGCAGTTCTTC. The encoded protein is CASIEYTSGQTTSYNEQFF.

Comments on this clone: One end of the junction does not line up with germline, which may come from a read error. This chain joins TRBV7-9 and TRBJ1-2; D is possibly TRBD1 (5 bases). The CDR3 has 14 amino acids. Germline V gives CDR1 SEHNR, CDR2 FQNEAQ (reference sequence). The CDR3 DNA reads as TGTTCCAGCAGCTTAGGTGGGGCAGCGATTGGCTACACCTTC. This sequence encodes CSSSLGGAAIGYTF.

This clone was observed a few times. The chain links TRBV10-3 to TRBJ1-2, with D maybe TRBD1 (6 bases). Germline assignment: CDR1 ENHRY and CDR2 SYGVKD. The CDR3 is 12 residues long. V was cut by 4 bases and J by 7 bases, with 10 bases left in between. CDR3 residues: CAISAQGVGYTF. CDR3 DNA: TGTGCCATCAGTGCACAGGGCGTTGGCTACACCTTC.

This sequence joins TRBV11-2 and TRBJ1-6; TRBD1 aligns across 7 bases. The CDR3 runs to 18 residues. V was pared by 0 bases and J by 5 bases, with 10 bases of the junction left unmatched. Germline V gives CDR1 SGHAT, CDR2 FQNNGV. The CDR3 DNA is TGTGCCAGCAGCTTAGAGTCTTTCGCGACAGGGAATAATTCACCCCTCCACTTT. The encoded protein is CASSLESFATGNNSPLHF.

This clone has only one observation. The chain combines TRBV4-1 with TRBJ2-3; 8 bases line up with TRBD2. V was pared by 4 bases and J by 0 bases, with 9 bases of the junction left unmatched. The CDR3 consists of 17 residues. CDR1 is MGHRA and CDR2 is YSYEKL in the germline V gene. CDR3 residues: CASSRGAPSGSTDTQYF. The CDR3 DNA is TGCGCCAGCAGCCGGGGGGCTCCTAGCGGGAGCACAGATACGCAGTATTTT.

The rearrangement uses TRBV7-9 and TRBJ2-7; D gene unclear. The CDR3 spans 13 residues. Germline assignment: CDR1 SEHNR and CDR2 FQNEAQ (reference sequence). Deletions cut 1 base from V and 2 bases from J, with 6 bases between. CDR3 DNA sequence: TGTGCCAGCAGCTTAGATCCCACCTACGAGCAGTACTTC. It is translated as CASSLDPTYEQYF.

The chain uses TRBV7-2 and TRBJ2-7, with D tentatively TRBD1 (5 bases). Trimming removed 5 bases at V and 1 base at J, with 15 bases between. The CDR3 covers 15 residues. Germline V gene sequence: CDR1 SGHTA, CDR2 FQGNSA. CDR3: CASSRSAGQSYEQYF. In DNA, the CDR3 is TGTGCCAGCAGCCGATCTGCAGGACAATCCTACGAGCAGTACTTC. The whole variable domain, filled in from reference TRBV7-2 and TRBJ2-7, reads GAGVSQSPSNKVTEKGKDVELRCDPISGHTALYWYRQSLGQGLEFLIYFQGNSAPDKSGLPSDRFSAERTGGSVSTLTIQRTQQEDSAVYLCASSRSAGQSYEQYFGPGTRLTVT.

This rearrangement joins TRBV4-2 to TRBJ2-3; 13 positions match TRBD2. Trimming took 4 bases from V and 0 from J; bases not matched to a gene: 10. The germline V gene encodes CDR1 LGHNA and CDR2 YNFKEQ. The CDR3 has 19 amino acids. The CDR3 DNA reads TGTGCCAGCAGCCCAAAACCCTGGACTAGCGGGGGTAGCACAGATACGCAGTATTTT. This gives the protein CASSPKPWTSGGSTDTQYF.

This rearrangement joins TRBV7-2 to TRBJ2-3, with TRBD2 matching over 7 bases. With 5 bases clipped from V and 1 base from J, the junction kept 3 bases outside the gene matches. CDR1 SGHTA and CDR2 FQGNSA come from the germline V gene. The CDR3 sequence is 14 residues long. The CDR3 loop reads CASSPGGGTDTQYF. The CDR3 bases are TGTGCCAGCAGCCCGGGAGGAGGCACAGATACGCAGTATTTT. The full variable domain, its missing parts supplied by reference TRBV7-2 and TRBJ2-3, is GAGVSQSPSNKVTEKGKDVELRCDPISGHTALYWYRQSLGQGLEFLIYFQGNSAPDKSGLPSDRFSAERTGGSVSTLTIQRTQQEDSAVYLCASSPGGGTDTQYFGPGTRLTVL.

This chain joins TRBV7-2 and TRBJ2-3; 8 bases agree with TRBD2. Unmatched junction bases numbered 9, after V lost 2 bases and J lost 2 bases. The CDR3 contains 17 residues. The germline V gene has CDR1 SGHTA and CDR2 FQGNSA. The CDR3 region has the DNA TGTGCCAGCAGCTTAAAAGGCGGGGGGACCTACACAGATACGCAGTATTTT. This encodes CASSLKGGGTYTDTQYF.

The chain uses TRBV6-6 and TRBJ2-3; possibly TRBD2 for D (5 bases). Germline V gene lookup returns CDR1 MNHNY and CDR2 SVGAGI (reference sequence). V gave up 1 base and J gave up 4 bases, with 6 bases separating them. This CDR3 comprises 13 residues. In nucleotides, the CDR3 is TGTGCCAGCAGTTACTTCGGGGCAGATACGCAGTATTTT. Translation: CASSYFGADTQYF.

The rearrangement links TRBV19 to TRBJ1-2; 8 nucleotides agree with TRBD1. In germline, CDR1 is LNHDA, CDR2 SQIVND (reference sequence). V shed 6 bases and J 8 bases; nucleotides not matched to a gene: 23. This CDR3 has 18 residues. DNA of the CDR3: TGTGCCAGTAGCCTCAACCGGGACAGGATAACCCTCAGTGGGGGCTACACCTTC. Translation gives CASSLNRDRITLSGGYTF.

The chain joins TRBV7-9 to TRBJ1-1, with D unclear. The V and J ends lost 5 bases and 5 bases respectively, with 27 bases between them. The CDR3 is 18 amino acids. The germline CDR1 and CDR2 sequences are SEHNR and FQNEAQ (reference sequence). CDR3 amino acids: CASSTSQVGGLGRTEAFF. The DNA of the CDR3 is TGTGCCAGCAGCACATCCCAGGTAGGAGGGCTCGGTAGGACTGAAGCTTTCTTT.

This chain links TRBV6-4 with TRBJ1-5; no clear D. V was trimmed by 0 bases and J by 5 bases, leaving 14 bases between them. The CDR3 has 16 residues. The germline CDR1 and CDR2 sequences are MRHNA and SNTAGT. Here the CDR3 DNA reads TGTGCCAGCAGTGACTCTGGTCAGAGGCTCGATCAGCCCCAGCATTTT. It is translated as CASSDSGQRLDQPQHF.

This rearrangement joins TRBV5-1 to TRBJ2-1; 8 positions match TRBD1. The V gene's germline CDR1 is SGHRS and CDR2 YFSETQ. The CDR3 extends over 15 amino acids. With 4 bases clipped from V and 9 bases from J, the junction kept 12 bases outside the gene matches. The CDR3 here is CASSALRPDRGEQFF. CDR3 nucleotides: TGCGCCAGCAGCGCTTTAAGGCCCGACAGGGGTGAGCAGTTCTTC.

The rearrangement uses TRBV5-1 and TRBJ1-2; D unclear. Germline-derived CDR1 and CDR2 are SGHRS and YFSETQ. V was pared by 0 bases and J by 3 bases, with 12 bases between. The CDR3 is 15 residues long. This CDR3 is CASSLAGVTDYGYTF. The CDR3 DNA reads TGCGCCAGCAGCTTGGCCGGGGTCACAGACTATGGCTACACCTTC.

This clone was observed a single time. An end of the junction does not agree with germline; a read error may underlie this. J is TRBJ1-2 and V is TRBV7-9; unclear D gene. Germline CDR1 is SEHNR and CDR2 is FQNEAQ (reference sequence). This CDR3 region has 11 residues. The CDR3: CSSSLLAGYTF. Written as DNA, the CDR3 is TGTTCCAGCAGCTTATTGGCTGGCTACACCTTC.

This chain uses TRBV5-1 with TRBJ2-1, with 9 bases matching TRBD2. From germline, CDR1 is SGHRS and CDR2 YFSETQ. The V gene end was trimmed by 0 bases and the J gene end by 9 bases; junction bases not matched to a gene: 7. The CDR3 has 15 amino acids. This CDR3 is CASSLGAGGPVEQFF. The CDR3 DNA follows: TGCGCCAGCAGCTTGGGGGCGGGGGGGCCGGTTGAGCAGTTCTTC.

This clone came up a few times. The chain joins TRBV6-1 to TRBJ1-4, with 7 nucleotides matching TRBD1. The CDR3 spans 14 residues. Germline loops: CDR1 MNHNS, CDR2 SASEGT. The V segment lost 8 bases and the J segment 6 bases; nucleotides outside the gene matches: 9. DNA of the CDR3: TGTGCCAGCCAGACTAGGACAGGATATGAAAAACTGTTTTTT. It yields the protein CASQTRTGYEKLFF.